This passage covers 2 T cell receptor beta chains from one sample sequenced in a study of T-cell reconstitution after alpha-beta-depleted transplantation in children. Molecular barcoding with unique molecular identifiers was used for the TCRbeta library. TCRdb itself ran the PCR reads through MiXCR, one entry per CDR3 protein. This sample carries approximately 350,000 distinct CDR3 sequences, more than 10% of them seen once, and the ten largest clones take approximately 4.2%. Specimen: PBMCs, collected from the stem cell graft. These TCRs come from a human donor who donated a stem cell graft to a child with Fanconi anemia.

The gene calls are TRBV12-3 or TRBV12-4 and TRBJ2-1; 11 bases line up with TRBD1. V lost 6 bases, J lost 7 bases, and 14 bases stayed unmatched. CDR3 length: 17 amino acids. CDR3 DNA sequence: TGTGCCAGCAGACCGTACCCCGGGACAGGGGGATTTAATGAGCAGTTCTTC. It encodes CASRPYPGTGGFNEQFF.

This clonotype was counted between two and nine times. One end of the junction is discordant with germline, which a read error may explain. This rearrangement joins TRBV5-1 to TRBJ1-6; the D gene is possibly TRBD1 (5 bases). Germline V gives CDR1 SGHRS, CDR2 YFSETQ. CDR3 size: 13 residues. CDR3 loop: CASSDSYTSPLHF. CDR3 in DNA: TGCGCCAGCAGCGACAGCTATACTTCACCCCTCCACTTT.